The rows below give T cell receptor beta chains drawn from one sample of a study of blood T cell repertoires in COVID-19. The repertoire was sequenced with immunoSEQ multiplex PCR; TCRdb's copy has only in-frame clones and lacks some. This table holds over 150,000 clones, around 90% found once. Sequencing was performed on PBMCs or T cells enriched from blood (not recorded which). The receptors stem from a woman younger than 30 who had recovered from COVID-19. The CDR3 runs from the conserved cysteine through the conserved F or W. Each record gives: V gene, CDR3 protein.

TRBV3-1/TRBV3-2,CASSGALEQYF
TRBV4-3,CASSPGLVTYEQYF
TRBV5-5,CATTGGLYNEQFF
TRBV28,CASSSRGSGGADTQYF
TRBV6-5,CASSYSLQGNYGYTF
TRBV24-1,CATSDLYQPQHF
TRBV5-1,CASSRTGYGYTF
TRBV28,CASRSSWVAGVPGFPYEQYF
TRBV25-1,CASSESVRGSTEQFF
TRBV14,CASSQVLRTNEQFF
TRBV5-1,CASRTTGVGFGGEQYF
TRBV7-9,CASSQPPGLGLSNPDEQYF
TRBV5-5,CASSFWGGTYEQYF
TRBV3-1/TRBV3-2,CASSLIDRGNEKLFF
TRBV19,CASSLDTVNTEAFF
TRBV9,CASSVAESGEQFF
TRBV18,CASSPRISGSLETQYF
TRBV3-1/TRBV3-2,CASSKGISGTSYEQYF
TRBV7-2,CASSPGTSNYNEQFF
TRBV18,CASSSQGASNQPQHF
TRBV27,CASSPGQTYEQYF
TRBV14,CASSQRFGGSGELFF
TRBV2,CASSLLAGGSYNEQFF
TRBV15,CATSRDLVDTQYF
TRBV5-1,CASSGWTGLGQETQYF
TRBV5-1,CASSGGTSTDTQYF
TRBV3-1/TRBV3-2,CASSLQQGLLGYTF
TRBV30,CAAWDRGQDYGYTF
TRBV30,CAWSVDGAYEQYF
TRBV4-2,CASSLIKVEDVGELFF
TRBV9,CASSVLGGTDTQYF
TRBV13,CASSLSPSSYNEQFF
TRBV28,CATNGNRGQGYTF
TRBV4-3,CASSQGQFTEAFF
TRBV28,CASSSQVYNSPLHF